This T cell receptor (beta chain) was observed in a study of naive and memory T cell subsets (dated by TCRdb to the late 2010s). Study-level background: Sorted naive and memory T cell subsets from peripheral blood were analyzed in the study using a UMI-based, open-source pipeline for TCR alpha and beta sequencing. RNA was DNase-treated and reverse transcribed with TCR constant-region primers, mostly using SuperScript III. The results of the functional CMV T cell responses matched the IgG serology results in every case. Study-level results and caveats: Once error correction was done, more than 85% of naive TCR sequences showed up just once, which made the naive abundance distributions much steeper than those of the memory subsets. In both CD4 and CD8 cells, going from naive through CM, EM and EMRA, the Gini index went up while Shannon and inverse Simpson diversity went down. A clonotype was defined as a single alpha or beta chain sequence rather than as a paired alpha/beta receptor. The repertoire findings for the naive and memory subsets could not be validated against a ground truth because none was available. RNA-based TCR counts may be affected by expression changes linked to T cell activation and differentiation. A power law was followed by TCR abundance, with an exponent that differed between naive and memory subsets but was consistent across the three individuals.

Library preparation was by UMI-ligation and nested PCR. The beta constant-region primer was an equimolar mix of two oligonucleotides covering both TRBC1 and TRBC2. The ligated cDNA went through four rounds of PCR with nested alpha and beta constant-region primers together with the SP2 primer. T4 RNA ligase 1 ligated a single-stranded oligonucleotide carrying the SP2 primer and a 12-nucleotide UMI to the cDNA 3' end. Incubation of the ligation reaction lasted 20-24 hours at 16 degrees C. PCR2 was typically run as a SYBR Green qPCR and stopped at a predetermined threshold to prevent over-amplification. Every purification after the first one was done using Agencourt AMPure XP magnetic beads. Library quantification was done by Qubit, followed by a TapeStation check on which the main peak was expected at around 650 bp. Pooled libraries were sequenced on an Illumina MiSeq with v2 2x251 paired-end kits, typically giving roughly 0.9-2.1 million reads per sample. Each sample was pooled at 4 to 5 nM, and roughly 5-7% PhiX was included to help cluster recognition. The study's own analysis went as follows. Using tag matching that tolerated one base-pair mismatch, Decombinator assigned V and J genes to FASTQ reads that had been processed by Demultiplexor. By using UMIs, Collapsinator corrected both sequencing errors and the frequency errors caused by PCR heterogeneity. CDR3Translator translated TCRs and extracted CDR3s from the conserved cysteine to the FGXG phenylalanine, flagging non-productive sequences. Gini, Shannon entropy and inverse Simpson indices were calculated on repertoires subsampled to equal numbers of UMI-defined TCRs. Within the linear range, a power law was fitted by maximum likelihood to the distributions of clonotype abundance. On one naive CD8 sample, the pipeline and MIGEC gave similar UMI counts, unique TCR numbers and clonal distributions. The repertoires were searched for under 7,500 CMV-associated CDR3 sequences that had been compiled from VDJdb and a published dataset. The public reads were reprocessed in TCRdb via fastp at Q25 and MiXCR, keeping in-frame beta chains. Identical CDR3 proteins give one entry, which carries the most common genes and DNA. The V and J calls and clone size come from TCRdb's table, not from the authors' own analysis. This sample gives 100,000 to 150,000 distinct CDR3 sequences in total; 35% to 40% of them show up just once. Around 0.92% of the sample is taken by the ten largest.

V is cut back by 5 bases and J by 3 bases, with 2 bases in the junction unmatched. For CDR1 and CDR2, the germline V gene lists MDHEN and SYDVKM. CDR3 length: 13 amino acids, cysteine to phenylalanine. The kept DNA is CDR3 alone, 39 bases in frame from the first base. TCR alpha and beta chain libraries were amplified separately from the second PCR step onward. Donor CMV status was determined by IFNgamma production from CD4+ T cells after overnight stimulation of fresh PBMCs with CMV viral lysate. CD4 T cells were positively selected using Miltenyi beads, after which CD8 T cells were positively selected from the CD4-negative fraction. After staining for CD3, CD4, CD8, CD45RA, CD27 and a live/dead dye, cells were sorted on a BD Aria II into four subsets based on CD45RA and CD27. A few healthy volunteers provided blood, and the blood of each volunteer was split into CD4 and CD8 T cells and then into four differentiation subsets. Roughly 120 ml of peripheral blood was collected from each donor, and PBMC were isolated from the blood using Ficoll-Paque PLUS density-gradient centrifugation. Sorted cells were lysed in RLT buffer, and RNA was extracted with a Qiagen RNeasy kit and stored at -80°C.

As to this clonotype: Its antigen target is currently unknown. No base-level quality is on record; no much larger clone is a single base apart.

The clonotype comes from a human donor in good health. The sequenced sample was central memory CD4+ T cells from blood. In the paper's terms, the cell subset or site label means: central memory, CD45RA- CD27+. In this chain, TRBV28 is recombined with TRBJ1-1; 8 nucleotides in the junction match TRBD1. The bases read TGTGCCAGCAGTGGACAGGGTTACACTGAAGCTTTCTTT. Its protein reads: CASSGQGYTEAFF.